One sample yielded the 26 T cell receptor beta chains listed below, sequenced in a study of blood T cells in healthy people across ages. Through a sample-barcoded 5' primer and a J-beta primer mix, a second PCR was run for roughly 7 to 11 cycles. TCRdb re-called the 5' RACE reads through MiXCR, storing one row per CDR3 protein. In the table there are some 760,000 distinct CDR3 sequences, more than 20% of which are singletons. The data were also submitted as part of a second study, on T cells of mothers and their children.

Sequencing used blood. The receptor source for this set is a boy aged 5-17 years in good health.

The chain recombines TRBV29-1 with TRBJ1-1; unclear D gene. Per germline, CDR1 SQVTM and CDR2 ANQGSEA. V lost 7 bases, J lost 0 bases, and 12 bases lay in between. The CDR3 totals 13 residues. The CDR3 DNA sequence: TGCAGCGCCCCGACAAGATTGAACACTGAAGCTTTCTTT. Its protein product is CSAPTRLNTEAFF.

This clonotype showed up just a few times. V usage is TRBV25-1 and J usage is TRBJ2-1; D perhaps matches TRBD1 (5 bases). Germline V gene sequence: CDR1 MGHDK, CDR2 SYGVNS. Trimming pared 6 bases from V and 9 bases from J, leaving 15 bases between. This CDR3 has 13 amino acids. The CDR3 DNA sequence: TGTGCCAGCAGCGGGCCAGGGCCCGGTGAGCAGTTCTTC. Its protein product is CASSGPGPGEQFF.

This clonotype was seen a few times. The V and J genes are TRBV7-6 and TRBJ2-3; maybe TRBD1 (6 bases). The CDR3 spans 15 residues. Deletions cut 5 bases from V and 0 bases from J, with 12 bases between. Germline values: CDR1 SGHVS, CDR2 FNYEAQ. CDR3 DNA sequence: TGTGCCAGCAGCGACCGGGACATGAGCACAGATACGCAGTATTTT. Its translation is CASSDRDMSTDTQYF.

V and J are TRBV7-9 and TRBJ2-5; 10 bases line up with TRBD2. TRBJ2-1 matches the DNA end more closely, so the J call is doubtful. Germline CDR1 is SEHNR and CDR2 is FQNEAQ (reference sequence). The CDR3 covers 14 residues. CDR3 protein: CASRSSGGGNEQFF. CDR3 nucleotide sequence: TGTGCCAGCCGATCTAGCGGGGGAGGTAATGAGCAGTTCTTC.

This clonotype was seen at least ten times. The rearrangement joins TRBV11-2 to TRBJ2-5, with TRBD2 matching 16 bases. V was pared by 4 bases and J by 5 bases, with 13 bases of the junction left unmatched. CDR3 size: 19 residues. Germline V gene lookup returns CDR1 SGHAT and CDR2 FQNNGV. The CDR3 sequence: CASSSHQGLAGGPRETQYF. The DNA of the CDR3 is TGTGCCAGCAGCTCCCACCAGGGACTAGCGGGAGGGCCACGGGAGACCCAGTACTTC.

Regarding this clonotype: Its ends do not fully match the called genes, so a read error is possible. The V call is TRBV5-1, the J call TRBJ1-1, with D perhaps TRBD1 (5 bases). The length of the CDR3 is 12 residues. Germline V lookup: CDR1 SGHRS, CDR2 YFSETQ. In DNA form, the CDR3 reads TGCGCCAGCAGCTTGGAGGGGACTGGAGCTTTCTTT. This gives the protein CASSLEGTGAFF.

The rearrangement uses TRBV4-1 and TRBJ2-1; 8 bases are shared with TRBD2. Germline assignment: CDR1 MGHRA and CDR2 YSYEKL. The CDR3 contains 16 residues. Trimming at V came to 1 base and at J to 3 bases, leaving 5 bases not matched to a gene. The CDR3 DNA follows: TGCGCCAGCAGCCAAGCGGGAGGGCCTTACTACAATGAGCAGTTCTTC. Translated, it gives CASSQAGGPYYNEQFF.

Only a few counts were recorded for this clonotype. This sequence joins TRBV4-3 and TRBJ1-1, with unresolved D. Deletions cut 0 bases from V and 5 bases from J, with 10 bases between. The CDR3 is 14 residues long. The germline gives CDR1 LGHNA, CDR2 YSLEER. The CDR3 loop is CASSQEGTGTEAFF. As DNA, the CDR3 is TGCGCCAGCAGCCAAGAAGGAACGGGAACTGAAGCTTTCTTT.

A few counts support this clonotype. This chain connects TRBV20-1 to TRBJ2-4, with TRBD1 matching over 9 bases. This CDR3 comprises 11 residues. J was trimmed by 8 bases and V by 5 bases; bases with no gene match: 1. Germline CDR1 and CDR2: DFQATT and SNEGSKA (reference sequence). CDR3 sequence: CSAWDRDIQYF. The CDR3, as DNA: TGCAGTGCTTGGGACAGGGACATTCAGTACTTC.

This clonotype showed up just a few times. V gene TRBV10-3 combines with J gene TRBJ2-1; the D gene is possibly TRBD2 (5 bases). This CDR3 is built from 16 residues. V was trimmed by 0 bases and J by 2 bases, leaving 11 bases between them. Germline V lookup: CDR1 ENHRY, CDR2 SYGVKD. The CDR3 DNA reads as TGTGCCATCAGTGAGTCAAAAGGACTCGCCTACAATGAGCAGTTCTTC. Amino acids: CAISESKGLAYNEQFF.

J is TRBJ1-2 and V is TRBV5-1, with D possibly being TRBD1 (5 bases). CDR3 size: 15 residues. Germline V gene data show CDR1 as SGHRS and CDR2 as YFSETQ. V lost 1 base to trimming and J lost 1 base, with 11 bases between them. The CDR3 reads CASSLRGTDNYGYTF. CDR3 DNA sequence: TGCGCCAGCAGCTTGAGAGGGACGGATAACTATGGCTACACCTTC.

This chain connects TRBV7-8 to TRBJ2-7; no clear D. V lost 3 bases to trimming and J lost 10 bases, with 4 bases between them. Germline values: CDR1 SGHVS, CDR2 FQNEAQ. This CDR3 contains 9 residues. In DNA form, the CDR3 reads TGTGCCAGCAGCTTGGGACAGTACTTC. It specifies CASSLGQYF.

This clonotype was observed a handful of times. This chain uses TRBV7-2 with TRBJ2-5; D may match TRBD1 or TRBD2 (6 bases each). Germline loops: CDR1 SGHTA, CDR2 FQGNSA. This CDR3 is 15 amino acids long. V dropped 2 bases and J dropped 3 bases, with 13 bases sitting between them. As DNA, the CDR3 is TGTGCCAGCAGCTTATGGGTCGGGGGCGAAGAGACCCAGTACTTC. Protein product: CASSLWVGGEETQYF.

The chain has TRBV7-9 and TRBJ2-2; D possibly corresponds to TRBD2 (6 bases). The CDR3 has 15 residues. V lost 4 bases, J lost 3 bases, and 12 bases lay in between. CDR1 and CDR2 (germline): SEHNR, FQNEAQ (reference sequence). The CDR3 loop reads CASSSVGGYTGELFF. CDR3 nucleotide sequence: TGTGCCAGCAGCTCGGTGGGGGGATACACCGGGGAGCTGTTTTTT.

This clonotype was counted between two and nine times. Being one base from a much bigger clone, this may be a read error. This chain joins TRBV6-2 or TRBV6-3 and TRBJ2-6; 8 nucleotides line up with TRBD1. CDR1 and CDR2 from the germline V gene are MNHEY and SVGEGT. The CDR3 length is 15 residues. V gave up 5 bases and J gave up 3 bases; unmatched junction bases: 3. The CDR3 is CASSIGQGGANVLTF. The CDR3 coding sequence is TGTGCCAGCAGTATCGGACAGGGTGGGGCCAACGTCCTGACTTTC.

This clonotype was seen a few times. The chain employs TRBV12-3 or TRBV12-4 and TRBJ2-2; TRBD2 is a possible D gene (6 bases). Trimming removed 3 bases from V and 4 bases from J, with 15 bases in between. There are 16 residues in the CDR3. The DNA for the CDR3 is TGTGCCAGCAGTTTTAGTGGGGACTCCTTCACCGGGGAGCTGTTTTTT. Translation gives CASSFSGDSFTGELFF.

This clonotype was recorded a few times. The chain joins TRBV28 to TRBJ2-5; 10 bases are a match to TRBD1. The CDR3 runs to 15 residues. CDR1 is MDHEN, CDR2 SYDVKM, per germline. J was trimmed by 5 bases and V by 6 bases; bases with no gene match: 9. The DNA of the CDR3 is TGTGCCAGCAGCCCGAGACAGGGGGCGGGGGAGACCCAGTACTTC. This codes for CASSPRQGAGETQYF.

The sample holds a few counts of this clonotype. The chain links TRBV5-6 to TRBJ2-5, with 8 positions matching TRBD2. CDR3 size: 15 residues. With 2 bases clipped from V and 2 bases from J, the junction kept 5 bases outside the gene matches. Germline lookup yields CDR1 SGHDT and CDR2 YYEEEE. The DNA of the CDR3 is TGTGCCAGCAGCTTCGGAGCGGGGGATCAAGAGACCCAGTACTTC. Translating gives CASSFGAGDQETQYF.

The table lists this clonotype with a count of one. This rearrangement joins TRBV2 to TRBJ1-1; D uncertain. Trimming shortened V by 6 bases and J by 0 bases, and 8 bases separated the two germline ends. The CDR3 loop spans 13 amino acids. Per germline, CDR1 SNHLY and CDR2 FYNNEI. For the CDR3, the DNA is TGTGCCAGCAGACACCCACTGAACACTGAAGCTTTCTTT. Amino acids: CASRHPLNTEAFF.

The chain carries TRBV5-6 and TRBJ2-2, with 8 positions matching TRBD1. This CDR3 has 15 amino acids. With 3 bases clipped from V and 7 bases from J, the junction kept 8 bases outside the gene matches. The germline V gene has CDR1 SGHDT and CDR2 YYEEEE. In nucleotides, the CDR3 is TGTGCCAGCAGCTCCTCCAGGGGGCGGAACGGGGAGCTGTTTTTT. It yields the protein CASSSSRGRNGELFF.

The CDR3 sequence: CASSSVGSGSSMNTQYF. The CDR3 DNA reads as TGTGCCAGCAGTTCAGTAGGGAGCGGGAGTAGCATGAATACGCAGTATTTT. The chain has TRBV28 and TRBJ2-3; 8 nucleotides match TRBD2. Germline V lookup: CDR1 MDHEN, CDR2 SYDVKM. This CDR3 is 17 amino acids long. The J segment lost 7 bases and the V segment lost 4 bases, leaving 16 bases of the junction unmatched.

This chain connects TRBV7-9 to TRBJ2-5, with 9 bases aligning to TRBD2. CDR1 and CDR2 (germline): SEHNR, FQNEAQ (reference sequence). The length of the CDR3 is 17 residues. J was trimmed by 3 bases and V by 2 bases; bases with no gene match: 10. The CDR3 DNA is TGTGCCAGCAGCTTATGCTGGGGGTTAGCGGGAGAAGAGACCCAGTACTTC. Translated: CASSLCWGLAGEETQYF.

The V gene is TRBV6-5, the J gene TRBJ1-4; maybe TRBD1 (6 bases). Germline assignment: CDR1 MNHEY and CDR2 SVGAGI. V was trimmed by 2 bases and J by 5 bases, leaving 9 bases between them. CDR3 length: 14 amino acids. The CDR3 DNA follows: TGTGCCAGCAGTTACGGGCAGGGGAATGAAAAACTGTTTTTT. Amino acid sequence: CASSYGQGNEKLFF.

This chain connects TRBV4-3 to TRBJ2-4; no reliable D call. This CDR3 is built from 15 residues. Per germline, CDR1 LGHNA and CDR2 YSLEER. V gave up 1 base and J gave up 8 bases, with 15 bases separating them. The CDR3: CASSQALGGVDIQYF. DNA of the CDR3: TGCGCCAGCAGCCAAGCACTTGGCGGTGTGGACATTCAGTACTTC.

This clonotype was observed a few times. The rearrangement uses TRBV21-1 and TRBJ2-1; the DNA was not compared with TRBD2, the D call given in the table. TRBV21-1 is a pseudogene locus. The length of the CDR3 is 17 residues. The CDR3, as DNA: TGTGCCAGCAGCAAAGCCCCAGCTAAGTGGGAGAGTGCTGAGCAGTTCTTC. It encodes CASSKAPAKWESAEQFF.

The CDR3 sequence: CASSLVGTGPGGYTF. The CDR3 coding sequence is TGTGCCAGCAGCTTAGTAGGGACAGGACCCGGGGGCTACACCTTC. V is TRBV7-2 and J is TRBJ1-2; 8 bases align to TRBD1. CDR3 length equals 15 residues. Looked up from germline, CDR1 is SGHTA and CDR2 is FQGNSA. Trimming removed 1 base from V and 8 bases from J; junction bases left unmatched: 9.